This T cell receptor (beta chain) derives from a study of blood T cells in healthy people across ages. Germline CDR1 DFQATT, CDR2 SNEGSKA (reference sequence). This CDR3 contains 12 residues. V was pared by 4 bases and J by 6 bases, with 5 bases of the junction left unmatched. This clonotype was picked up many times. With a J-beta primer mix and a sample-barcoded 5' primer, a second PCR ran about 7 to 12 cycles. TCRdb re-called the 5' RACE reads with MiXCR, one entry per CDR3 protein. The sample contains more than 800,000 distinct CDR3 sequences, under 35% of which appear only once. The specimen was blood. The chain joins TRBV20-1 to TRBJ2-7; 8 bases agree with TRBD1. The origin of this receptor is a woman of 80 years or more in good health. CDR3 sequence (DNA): TGCAGTGCTACCACAGGGGGAAGCGAGCAGTACTTC. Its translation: CSATTGGSEQYF.